This T cell receptor (beta chain) is drawn from a study of shared clonotypes between healthy human individuals. About this clone itself: Its target is not known.

Whole-study results and caveats: Clonotypes shared by all four donors outscored non-shared clonotypes in generation probability.

This CDR3 region has 16 residues. The junction had 11 bases not matched to a gene; V was cut back by 0 bases and J by 6 bases. Germline CDR1 reads SGDLS; CDR2 reads YYNGEE. Assay used: immunoSEQ multiplex PCR; TCRdb lists only in-frame clones, some missing. The repertoire holds about 2.4 million clones, with approximately 93% as singletons. Sequencing input: naive CD4+ T cells from PBMCs. Sample subset: CD45RA+ positively selected. The chain has TRBV9 and TRBJ2-7; TRBD2 matches at 8 bases. This clonotype was sampled from a man aged 18 to 29 in good health. Some clones in this sample may be carry-over from other donors' samples. The CDR3 protein is CASSVDVAGSSLEQYF. DNA for the CDR3: TGTGCCAGCAGCGTAGATGTAGCGGGGAGTTCCCTCGAGCAGTACTTC.